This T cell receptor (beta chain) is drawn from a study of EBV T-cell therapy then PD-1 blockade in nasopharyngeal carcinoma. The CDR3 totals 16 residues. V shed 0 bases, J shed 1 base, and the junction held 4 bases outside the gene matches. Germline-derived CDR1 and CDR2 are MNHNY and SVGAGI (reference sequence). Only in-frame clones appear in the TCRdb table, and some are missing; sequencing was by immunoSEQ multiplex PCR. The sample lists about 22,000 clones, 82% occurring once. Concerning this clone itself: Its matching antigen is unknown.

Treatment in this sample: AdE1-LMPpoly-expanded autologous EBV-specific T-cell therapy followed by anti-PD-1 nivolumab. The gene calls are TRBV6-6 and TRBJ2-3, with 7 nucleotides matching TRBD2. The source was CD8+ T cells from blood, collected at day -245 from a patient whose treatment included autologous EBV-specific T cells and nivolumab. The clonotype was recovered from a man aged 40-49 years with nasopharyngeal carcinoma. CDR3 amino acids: CASSYSRGGRTDTQYF. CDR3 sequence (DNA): TGTGCCAGCAGTTACTCTCGCGGGGGACGCACAGATACGCAGTATTTT.